This T cell receptor beta chain was observed in a study of blood T cell repertoires in COVID-19. Looking at the study overall: The cDNA or gDNA used as material had been derived from T cells, B-cell-depleted T cells, or PBMCs.

The repertoire was sequenced with immunoSEQ multiplex PCR; TCRdb's copy has only in-frame clones and lacks some. The sample yields approximately 200,000 clones, roughly 86% seen once. This CDR3 contains 11 residues. Trimming left V 9 bases short and J 5 bases short, with 10 bases between. The TCR was taken from a woman aged 25 to 39 with active or convalescent COVID-19. Input material: peripheral blood. The chain is built from TRBV12-3 or TRBV12-4 and TRBJ1-2; D possibly corresponds to TRBD1 (5 bases). The CDR3: CASGDFYGYTF. The CDR3 coding sequence is TGTGCCAGTGGGGACTTTTATGGCTACACCTTC.